What follows is one T cell receptor (beta chain) and its context. The target antigen is unknown. From germline, CDR1 is SNHLY and CDR2 FYNNEI. J was trimmed by 5 bases and V by 6 bases; bases with no gene match: 9. This CDR3 spans 14 amino acids. These data come from a study of T-cell memory formation after mild COVID-19. General study results and limits: Pre-infection memory held some responding clones, suggesting pre-existing cross-reactive T cells responded. Clones that contracted from day 15 to 85 had balanced CD4/CD8; later expanders were CD4+ biased. Second-wave clones peaking on day 37 lacked confirmed SARS-CoV-2 specificity.

TCRdb re-called the 5' RACE reads with MiXCR, one entry per CDR3 protein. The sample lists under 600,000 distinct CDR3 sequences, about 20% occurring once. What was sequenced was PBMCs or a T cell subset sorted from them (not recorded which). The receptor's source is an adult woman who had mild COVID-19 (a few samples of this study predate the infection). Cell type and time point are not known. V and J are TRBV2 and TRBJ2-7, with TRBD2 matching over 8 bases. The CDR3 loop is CASSGGGEGDEQYF. The CDR3 DNA sequence: TGTGCCAGCAGCGGGGGGGGAGAGGGAGACGAGCAGTACTTC.